Listed below are T cell receptor beta chains from one sample, sequenced in a study of breast tumors, draining lymph nodes, adjacent tissues. TCRdb reanalysed the multiplex PCR reads using MiXCR and keeps one entry per CDR3 protein. The data show some 140,000 distinct CDR3 sequences, about 20% seen once. Material: axillary lymph node tissue. The origin of the receptors is a female donor with breast cancer. Some clones in this sample may be carry-over from other donors' samples. CDR3s include the opening cysteine and the closing phenylalanine or tryptophan. Each record gives: clone size, V gene, D gene, J gene, CDR3 protein, CDR3 DNA. D genes are given only for firm matches. Rows give clone size only sometimes, using once, few, many, or a class for an expanded clone.

>many|TRBV6-6|TRBD2|TRBJ2-3
CASRGLASTDTQYF
TGTGCCAGCAGAGGACTAGCGAGCACAGATACGCAGTATTTT
>NA|TRBV6-5|NA|TRBJ2-4
CASSNGEPEYF
TGTGCCAGCAGTAACGGGGAGCCGGAGTACTTC
>many|TRBV9|TRBD2|TRBJ2-3
CASSRVAGLDTQYF
TGTGCCAGCAGCCGAGTAGCGGGACTAGATACGCAGTATTTT
>many|TRBV27|TRBD2|TRBJ2-7
CASSLGTSGLGQYF
TGTGCCAGCAGTCTCGGGACTAGCGGGCTTGGGCAGTACTTC
>many|TRBV6-6|TRBD1|TRBJ1-2
CASSPFQTGVGGYTF
TGTGCCAGCAGCCCCTTCCAGACAGGGGTAGGTGGCTACACCTTC
>many|TRBV7-2|NA|TRBJ1-2
CASSLNAGEGYTF
TGTGCCAGCAGCTTAAATGCAGGGGAGGGCTACACCTTC
>NA|TRBV4-1|NA|TRBJ1-5
CASSQGTAFWPQHF
TGCGCCAGCAGCCAAGGGACGGCATTTTGGCCCCAGCATTTT
>once|TRBV14|NA|TRBJ2-2
CASSPKTSPTGELFF
TGTGCCAGCAGCCCAAAGACTAGTCCCACCGGGGAGCTGTTTTTT
>many|TRBV20-1|TRBD1|TRBJ1-6
CSAPTGGDNSPLHF
TGCAGTGCTCCGACAGGGGGGGATAATTCACCCCTCCACTTT
>NA|TRBV28|NA|TRBJ1-2
CASSLEGGIYGYTF
TGTGCCAGCAGTCTCGAAGGAGGGATCTATGGCTACACCTTC
>many|TRBV28|NA|TRBJ2-7
CASRSSSGAGVYEQYF
TGTGCCAGCAGGTCATCCTCGGGGGCGGGAGTCTACGAGCAGTACTTC
>many|TRBV4-1|TRBD2|TRBJ2-7
CASSPTSGSPYEQYF
TGCGCCAGCAGCCCGACTAGCGGGAGCCCCTACGAGCAGTACTTC
>many|TRBV7-6|NA|TRBJ2-2
CASSLGGQITGELFF
TGTGCCAGCAGCTTAGGCGGCCAAATTACCGGGGAGCTGTTTTTT
>many|TRBV19|TRBD1|TRBJ1-2
CASSKYRQGDYGYTF
TGTGCCAGTAGTAAATATCGACAGGGGGACTATGGCTACACCTTC
>many|TRBV30|NA|TRBJ1-2
CAWRHETTNYGYTF
TGTGCCTGGAGGCACGAGACTACTAACTATGGCTACACCTTC
>NA|TRBV20-1|TRBD1|TRBJ2-2
CSAKPGTGGPGELFF
TGCAGTGCCAAGCCCGGGACAGGGGGACCCGGGGAGCTGTTTTTT
>many|TRBV14|TRBD2|TRBJ2-2
CASSQPNGTSGRPHTGELFF
TGTGCCAGCAGCCAACCCAATGGGACTAGCGGGAGGCCCCACACCGGGGAGCTGTTTTTT
>many|TRBV20-1|TRBD2|TRBJ2-2
CSATSGSFTGELFF
TGCAGTGCTACTAGCGGGAGTTTTACCGGGGAGCTGTTTTTT
>many|TRBV2|NA|TRBJ1-2
CASSEGLPDGYTF
TGTGCCAGCAGTGAGGGCTTGCCAGATGGCTACACCTTC
>NA|TRBV5-6|NA|TRBJ1-1
CASSFRGRNTEAFF
TGTGCCAGCAGCTTTCGGGGGAGGAACACTGAAGCTTTCTTT
>many|TRBV19|NA|TRBJ1-3
CASSAPRDRLQNTIYF
TGTGCCAGTAGTGCGCCCCGGGACCGCTTACAGAACACCATATATTTT
>many|TRBV6-5|NA|TRBJ1-2
CASSYSRGEVYGYTF
TGTGCCAGCAGTTACTCGAGAGGGGAGGTTTATGGCTACACCTTC
>many|TRBV24-1|NA|TRBJ1-5
CATSEGMNQPQHF
TGTGCCACCAGTGAGGGGATGAATCAGCCCCAGCATTTT
>many|TRBV28|NA|TRBJ1-6
CASTIGTYNSPLHF
TGTGCCAGCACAATCGGGACCTATAATTCACCCCTCCACTTT
>many|TRBV29-1|NA|TRBJ2-1
CSVESYNEQFF
TGCAGCGTTGAGAGCTACAATGAGCAGTTCTTC
>many|TRBV20-1|NA|TRBJ2-5
CSARPLTGQETQYF
TGCAGTGCAAGGCCCCTTACAGGGCAAGAGACCCAGTACTTC
>many|TRBV6-6|TRBD1|TRBJ1-2
CASSGTDRHYGYTF
TGTGCCAGCAGTGGGACGGACAGGCACTATGGCTACACCTTC
>many|TRBV6-5|NA|TRBJ1-5
CASSYGASNQPQHF
TGTGCCAGCAGTTACGGAGCTAGCAATCAGCCCCAGCATTTT
>few|TRBV20-1|TRBD1|TRBJ2-6
CSATFRDRTTGANVLTF
TGCAGTGCAACATTTCGGGACAGAACTACTGGGGCCAACGTCCTGACTTTC
>many|TRBV20-1|TRBD1|TRBJ2-1
CSAEGRTGFQFF
TGCAGTGCTGAGGGGCGGACAGGGTTTCAGTTCTTC
>many|TRBV30|TRBD2|TRBJ2-1
CAAGLGSEQFF
TGTGCCGCGGGACTAGGAAGTGAGCAGTTCTTC
>few|TRBV7-6|NA|TRBJ2-2
CASSSRSAGGELFF
TGTGCCAGCAGCTCCCGGTCAGCGGGCGGGGAGCTGTTTTTT
>many|TRBV9|TRBD2|TRBJ2-1
CASKAAGVSNEQFF
TGTGCCAGCAAGGCAGCGGGAGTAAGCAATGAGCAGTTCTTC
>NA|TRBV27|TRBD2|TRBJ2-3
CASSLRTSGRGTFLNTQYF
TGTGCCAGCAGTTTAAGGACTAGCGGGAGGGGGACCTTCCTGAATACGCAGTATTTT
>many|TRBV27|NA|TRBJ1-4
CASSKQGGDEKLFF
TGTGCCAGCAGTAAACAGGGTGGGGACGAAAAACTGTTTTTT
>many|TRBV10-3|NA|TRBJ2-3
CATTQRAGGIDTQYF
TGTGCCACAACTCAGAGGGCAGGAGGGATAGATACGCAGTATTTT
>NA|TRBV5-4|TRBD1|TRBJ2-3
CASSSSGGSADTQYF
TGTGCCAGCAGCAGCTCAGGGGGCTCGGCAGATACGCAGTATTTT
>few|TRBV28|TRBD2|TRBJ2-7
CASSRGGTSYEQYF
TGTGCCAGCAGTAGGGGAGGGACCTCCTACGAGCAGTACTTC
>many|TRBV10-1|TRBD2|TRBJ2-3
CASSEGLAGEDTQYF
TGCGCCAGCAGTGAAGGACTAGCGGGAGAAGATACGCAGTATTTT
>many|TRBV29-1|NA|TRBJ2-7
CSVGGPSYEQYF
TGCAGCGTTGGGGGACCTTCGTACGAGCAGTACTTC
>many|TRBV11-2|TRBD1|TRBJ2-3
CASSFPGTGRTDTQYF
TGTGCCAGCAGCTTCCCAGGGACAGGTCGCACAGATACGCAGTATTTT
>NA|TRBV7-9|NA|TRBJ2-1
CASSPGRNGINGQSF
TGTGCCAGCAGCCCAGGCCGGAACGGGATCAATGGGCAGTCCTTC
>many|TRBV20-1|NA|TRBJ2-3
CSARLPGVTITDTQYF
TGCAGTGCTAGACTCCCGGGGGTGACTATCACAGATACGCAGTATTTT
>few|TRBV28|TRBD2|TRBJ2-7
CASSLIQNGLAGGSEQYF
TGTGCCAGCAGTCTTATCCAAAACGGACTAGCGGGAGGCTCCGAGCAGTACTTC
>many|TRBV9|NA|TRBJ1-4
CASSVGPGAGEKLFF
TGTGCCAGCAGCGTAGGGCCGGGGGCGGGCGAAAAACTGTTTTTT
>many|TRBV9|TRBD2|TRBJ2-2
CASSVEGSGSRGTGELFF
TGTGCCAGCAGCGTAGAGGGTAGCGGGAGTCGGGGTACCGGGGAGCTGTTTTTT
>few|TRBV5-1|TRBD2|TRBJ2-7
CASSLVGGRAPEQYF
TGCGCCAGCAGCTTGGTTGGTGGGAGGGCCCCCGAGCAGTACTTC
>many|TRBV7-6|TRBD1|TRBJ2-1
CASSLSGTENEQFF
TGTGCCAGCAGCTTATCCGGGACAGAAAATGAGCAGTTCTTC
>many|TRBV2|TRBD1|TRBJ1-5
CAAGTANSNQPQHF
TGTGCCGCGGGGACAGCAAATAGCAATCAGCCCCAGCATTTT
>NA|TRBV12-3/TRBV12-4|TRBD1|TRBJ2-6
CASSFLFYDRVESNVLTF
TGTGCCAGCAGTTTCCTTTTCTACGACAGGGTAGAGTCCAACGTCCTGACTTTC
>NA|TRBV6-1|NA|TRBJ1-5
CASSELTGSTDTQHF
TGTGCCAGCAGTGAATTAACAGGGAGCACAGATACGCAGCATTTT
>NA|TRBV18|NA|TRBJ2-2
CASSPGLGTGELFF
TGTGCCAGCTCACCCGGACTGGGCACCGGGGAGCTGTTTTTT
>many|TRBV27|NA|TRBJ1-2
CASRRSGYGYTF
TGTGCCAGCAGGAGAAGTGGATATGGCTACACCTTC
>many|TRBV29-1|TRBD1|TRBJ2-1
CSVVPTGGEQFF
TGCAGCGTAGTACCGACAGGGGGTGAGCAGTTCTTC
>many|TRBV4-1|TRBD2|TRBJ2-7
CASSLTSGRQVLQYF
TGCGCCAGCAGCCTTACTAGCGGGAGGCAAGTACTCCAGTACTTC
>many|TRBV5-1|NA|TRBJ2-3
CASSLYGGTDTQYF
TGCGCCAGCAGCTTGTATGGGGGCACAGATACGCAGTATTTT
>many|TRBV6-5|TRBD1|TRBJ2-7
CASSPDRAYEQYF
TGTGCCAGCAGTCCAGACAGGGCCTACGAGCAGTACTTC
>few|TRBV5-8|TRBD1|TRBJ2-1
CASIPGTGSYNEQFF
TGTGCCAGCATCCCCGGGACAGGGTCATACAATGAGCAGTTCTTC
>many|TRBV14|TRBD2|TRBJ2-5
CASSRTSQETQYF
TGTGCCAGCAGCCGGACTAGCCAAGAGACCCAGTACTTC